Below, 7 T cell receptor beta chains from the same sample are listed, as sequenced in a study of control samples from healthy donors and cancer patients. Sequenced by immunoSEQ multiplex PCR; TCRdb stores in-frame clones only, minus some. The sample carries 390,000 or so clones, 90% recorded once. The source material was PBMCs. These receptors originate from a man in his forties with head and neck cancer.

This chain joins TRBV28 and TRBJ1-3; no firm D call. The CDR3 extends over 18 amino acids. Germline V CDR1 and CDR2: MDHEN, SYDVKM. V lost 5 bases, J lost 0 bases, and 20 bases lay in between. The CDR3 is CASSSSSFGNYSGNTIYF. The CDR3 DNA sequence: TGTGCCAGCAGTAGTAGCAGTTTCGGTAACTACTCTGGAAACACCATATATTTT.

V usage is TRBV2 and J usage is TRBJ1-5; TRBD1 matches at 9 bases. Germline-derived CDR1 and CDR2 are SNHLY and FYNNEI. The J segment lost 6 bases and the V segment lost 3 bases, leaving 6 bases of the junction unmatched. The CDR3 spans 15 residues. The CDR3: CASSDGQGLSQPQHF. The CDR3 DNA sequence: TGTGCCAGCAGTGATGGACAGGGGTTAAGTCAGCCCCAGCATTTT.

This chain connects TRBV30 to TRBJ1-6; 9 bases match TRBD1. CDR1 GTSNPN and CDR2 SVGIG come from the germline V gene (reference sequence). This CDR3 is built from 18 residues. With 0 bases clipped from V and 9 bases from J, the junction kept 15 bases outside the gene matches. The CDR3 protein is CAWSVKLTGGGLGSPLHF. DNA of the CDR3: TGTGCCTGGAGTGTAAAGCTTACAGGGGGCGGCTTAGGTTCACCCCTCCACTTT. Full variable domain (remainder filled in from reference TRBV30 and TRBJ1-6): SQTIHQWPATLVQPVGSPLSLECTVEGTSNPNLYWYRQAAGRGLQLLFYSVGIGQISSEVPQNLSASRPQDRQFILSSKKLLLSDSGFYLCAWSVKLTGGGLGSPLHFGNGTRLTVT.

The chain employs TRBV7-9 and TRBJ2-5, with D perhaps being TRBD1 or TRBD2 (6 bases each). Germline V CDR1 and CDR2: SEHNR, FQNEAQ (reference sequence). The CDR3 loop spans 15 amino acids. With 3 bases removed from V and 5 bases from J, the gap between germline ends came to 16 bases. The CDR3 spells CASSLDRGPRETQYF. The CDR3 nucleotides are TGTGCCAGCAGCTTGGATCGGGGGCCACGGGAGACCCAGTACTTC. Looking up the rest from reference TRBV7-9 and TRBJ2-5 gives the full variable domain: DTGVSQNPRHKITKRGQNVTFRCDPISEHNRLYWYRQTLGQGPEFLTYFQNEAQLEKSRLLSDRFSAERPKGSFSTLEIQRTEQGDSAMYLCASSLDRGPRETQYFGPGTRLLVL.

This chain uses TRBV5-1 with TRBJ1-1; D is possibly TRBD1 (5 bases). The germline CDR1 and CDR2 sequences are SGHRS and YFSETQ. This CDR3 has 15 residues. V was cut by 7 bases and J by 1 base, with 17 bases left in between. CDR3 in amino acids: CASGRGSTSNTEAFF. In DNA form, the CDR3 reads TGCGCCAGCGGAAGGGGCTCCACGTCGAACACTGAAGCTTTCTTT.

J is TRBJ1-2 and V is TRBV25-1, with D tentatively TRBD1 (5 bases). Trimming shortened V by 3 bases and J by 6 bases, and 11 bases separated the two germline ends. This CDR3 is 13 amino acids long. Germline V lookup: CDR1 MGHDK, CDR2 SYGVNS. The CDR3 nucleotides are TGTGCCAGCAGTGACCAGGGCTACCATGGCTACACCTTC. Translation: CASSDQGYHGYTF.

The chain has TRBV18 and TRBJ1-2; TRBD1 matches 8 bases. The CDR3 is made up of 16 amino acids. V was pared by 3 bases and J by 3 bases, with 9 bases of the junction left unmatched. Germline values: CDR1 KGHSH, CDR2 LQKENI. The CDR3 sequence: CASSPTTTGGDYGYTF. In DNA, the CDR3 is TGTGCCAGCTCACCTACTACTACAGGGGGGGACTATGGCTACACCTTC.